This T cell receptor beta chain comes out of a study of shared clonotypes between healthy human individuals. This CDR3 has 15 residues. CDR1 MGHRA and CDR2 YSYEKL come from the germline V gene. V gave up 1 base and J gave up 10 bases; unmatched junction bases: 10. Assay used: immunoSEQ multiplex PCR; TCRdb lists only in-frame clones, some missing. The sample has over a million clones, under 80% seen once; the top ten hold approximately 1.5%. This clonotype was obtained from a man younger than 35 in good health. Sequenced: memory CD4+ T cells sorted from blood. Indicated subset: CD45RA-negative fraction. This chain links TRBV4-1 with TRBJ2-1, with 7 bases fitting TRBD2. Here the CDR3 reads CASSQGLAGSGEQFF. CDR3 nucleotides: TGCGCCAGCAGCCAAGGACTAGCCGGGTCGGGGGAGCAGTTCTTC.